The present entry profiles one T cell receptor beta chain with its context. Its target is unknown. The CDR3 has 12 amino acids. V was shortened by 9 bases and J by 0 bases, with 6 bases between the two germline ends. CDR1 and CDR2 from the germline V gene are LNHDA and SQIVND (reference sequence). This sample was included in a study of T cell responses to AZD1222 COVID-19 vaccine. Study-wide results and limits: Two AZD1222 administrations were followed by greater Spike-specific TCR breadth and depth.

Profiled with immunoSEQ multiplex PCR; TCRdb holds only in-frame clones, not every one. The repertoire holds some 170,000 clones, with roughly nine tenths as singletons. The sequenced sample was peripheral blood, obtained on day 0 of AZD1222 vaccination. This sequence originates from an adult in good health. The chain uses TRBV19 and TRBJ1-5; D unresolved. The CDR3 spells CASSYSNQPQHF. Written as DNA, the CDR3 is TGTGCCAGCAGCTATAGCAATCAGCCCCAGCATTTT.